These T cell receptor beta chains were read from a single sample in a study of blood T cell repertoires in COVID-19. Profiled with immunoSEQ multiplex PCR; TCRdb holds only in-frame clones, not every one. Of roughly 24,000 clones in the sample, 82% are singletons; the top ten hold 30% to 35%. Sequencing was done on a sample of peripheral blood. These TCRs come from a human donor in a cohort sampled during active COVID-19. Both conserved end residues are part of each CDR3. D genes are given only for firm matches. Size is omitted from some rows. Given values are once, few, many or a class for expanded clones.

>TRBJ2-1|TRBD2|16|TRBV4-3|NA
CASSRRPGLADNEQFF
TGCGCCAGCAGCCGCAGACCGGGACTAGCGGACAATGAGCAGTTCTTC
>TRBJ1-4|NA|14|TRBV19|NA
CASAPPDSREKLFF
TGTGCCAGTGCGCCTCCAGACAGTCGGGAAAAACTGTTTTTT
>TRBJ2-7|TRBD1|16|TRBV6-5|NA
CASSYSGTALTYEQYF
TGTGCCAGCAGTTACTCAGGGACAGCCTTGACCTACGAGCAGTACTTC
>TRBJ2-7|NA|16|TRBV6-2/TRBV6-3|NA
CASSYSGAGNIYEQYF
TGTGCCAGCAGTTATAGTGGCGCGGGCAACATCTACGAGCAGTACTTC
>TRBJ2-7|NA|13|TRBV11-2|NA
CASSLDRDYEQYF
TGTGCCAGCAGCTTAGACAGGGACTACGAGCAGTACTTC
>TRBJ1-4|TRBD1|16|TRBV15|NA
CATSGDRPATNEKLFF
TGTGCCACCAGCGGGGACAGACCCGCAACTAATGAAAAACTGTTTTTT
>TRBJ1-2|TRBD1|15|TRBV5-4|few
CASSWAGQGNYGYTF
TGTGCCAGCAGCTGGGCGGGACAGGGGAACTATGGCTACACCTTC
>TRBJ1-5|TRBD1|16|TRBV10-3|NA
CAISENRGADNQPQHF
TGTGCCATCAGTGAGAACAGGGGGGCGGATAATCAGCCCCAGCATTTT
>TRBJ2-6|TRBD2|20|TRBV28|once
CASRPWGLAGALSGANVLTF
TGTGCCAGCAGACCCTGGGGACTAGCGGGAGCCCTCTCTGGGGCCAACGTCCTGACTTTC
>TRBJ2-7|TRBD1|13|TRBV19|NA
CATIDRASYEQYF
TGTGCCACCATCGACAGGGCCTCCTACGAGCAGTACTTC
>TRBJ2-1|TRBD2|16|TRBV7-9|NA
CASSPTSGRAYNEQFF
TGTGCCAGCAGCCCTACTAGCGGGAGGGCATACAATGAGCAGTTCTTC
>TRBJ1-6|NA|15|TRBV19|NA
CASSTTGISGSPLHF
TGTGCCAGTAGTACTACAGGGATTTCGGGTTCACCCCTCCACTTT
>TRBJ2-1|TRBD2|15|TRBV3-1/TRBV3-2|NA
CASSFTGTSIMGQFF
TGTGCCAGCAGCTTCACCGGGACTAGCATTATGGGTCAGTTCTTC
>TRBJ1-5|NA|15|TRBV11-2|once
CASSLGAGTNQPQHF
TGTGCCAGCAGCTTAGGGGCAGGAACCAATCAGCCCCAGCATTTT
>TRBJ1-6|NA|18|TRBV21-1|NA
CASRGQKTGVNDNSPLHF
TGTGCCAGCAGGGGGCAAAAGACAGGGGTAAACGATAATTCACCCCTCCACTTT
>TRBJ2-3|NA|15|TRBV7-9|NA
CASSQTSSGTDTQYF
TGTGCCAGCAGCCAGACCAGCAGCGGCACAGATACGCAGTATTTT
>TRBJ1-1|TRBD1|15|TRBV19|few
CASSRQGARDTEAFF
TGTGCCAGTAGTAGACAGGGGGCGAGGGATACTGAAGCTTTCTTT
>TRBJ2-2|NA|16|TRBV4-3|few
CASSPDIDRYTGELFF
TGCGCCAGCAGCCCAGATATAGACAGATACACCGGGGAGCTGTTTTTT
>TRBJ1-6|NA|18|TRBV2|NA
CASSAWGGLGQGNSPLHF
TGTGCCAGCAGTGCGTGGGGGGGCCTGGGCCAGGGTAATTCACCCCTCCACTTT
>TRBJ1-3|NA|15|TRBV9|NA
CASSDDRHSGNTIYF
TGTGCCAGCAGCGATGACAGGCACTCTGGAAACACCATATATTTT
>TRBJ2-1|TRBD2|13|TRBV7-2|NA
CASSSRLANEQFF
TGTGCCAGCAGCTCCCGACTAGCAAATGAGCAGTTCTTC
>TRBJ2-3|TRBD1|15|TRBV19|once
CASSIGDRVGDTQYF
TGTGCCAGTAGTATCGGCGACAGGGTCGGTGATACGCAGTATTTT
>TRBJ2-7|TRBD1|14|TRBV4-1|NA
CASNLDTGDGKQYF
TGCGCCAGCAACCTCGACACAGGGGACGGGAAGCAGTACTTC
>TRBJ1-3|NA|15|TRBV11-2|NA
CASSLGQAERNTIYF
TGTGCCAGCAGCTTAGGGCAGGCCGAGAGAAACACCATATATTTT
>TRBJ1-2|NA|11|TRBV7-2|NA
CASSGAYGYTF
TGTGCCAGCAGCGGAGCTTATGGCTACACCTTC
>TRBJ2-3|TRBD2|15|TRBV27|NA
CASYRGGGGTDTQYF
TGTGCCAGCTACCGGGGGGGAGGAGGCACAGATACGCAGTATTTT
>TRBJ1-6|TRBD1|16|TRBV4-3|NA
CASSQGLRTGSSPLHF
TGCGCCAGCAGCCAAGGATTGAGGACAGGGAGTTCACCCCTCCACTTT
>TRBJ1-4|NA|13|TRBV5-6|NA
CASPLQGREKLFF
TGTGCCAGCCCACTACAGGGCCGGGAAAAACTGTTTTTT
>TRBJ2-5|NA|13|TRBV7-2|NA
CASSLTHEETQYF
TGTGCCAGCAGCTTAACCCACGAGGAGACCCAGTACTTC
>TRBJ1-4|NA|14|TRBV9|NA
CASSVGQLSDKLFF
TGTGCCAGCAGCGTGGGGCAGCTATCTGACAAACTGTTTTTT
>TRBJ2-7|NA|15|TRBV7-2|NA
CASTKGGESSYEQYF
TGTGCCAGCACCAAAGGGGGGGAAAGCTCCTACGAGCAGTACTTC
>TRBJ1-2|NA|14|TRBV5-1|NA
CASSAMTGGYGYTF
TGCGCCAGCAGCGCCATGACGGGGGGGTATGGCTACACCTTC
>TRBJ1-4|TRBD1|15|TRBV7-9|few
CASSSPTGDNEKLFF
TGTGCCAGCAGCTCCCCGACAGGGGATAATGAAAAACTGTTTTTT
>TRBJ2-7|NA|14|TRBV7-2|NA
CASSSLANSYEQYF
TGTGCCAGCAGCTCGCTAGCGAACTCCTACGAGCAGTACTTC
>TRBJ1-4|TRBD1|15|TRBV3-1/TRBV3-2|NA
CASSQTGGWGEKLFF
TGTGCCAGCAGCCAAACAGGGGGCTGGGGTGAAAAACTGTTTTTT
>TRBJ2-7|NA|16|TRBV5-4|NA
CASSPGGSLGGYEQYF
TGTGCCAGCAGCCCTGGCGGATCCCTGGGGGGCTACGAGCAGTACTTC
>TRBJ2-3|TRBD2|17|TRBV7-2|once
CASSLGLAGGRGDTQYF
TGTGCCAGCAGCTTAGGACTAGCGGGGGGGCGCGGAGATACGCAGTATTTT
>TRBJ1-5|TRBD1|17|TRBV7-2|few
CASSLTSGGRHTQPQHF
TGTGCCAGCAGCTTAACGTCAGGGGGCCGACATACTCAGCCCCAGCATTTT
>TRBJ2-3|NA|14|TRBV7-2|NA
CASSLTRVTDTQYF
TGTGCCAGCAGCTTAACCCGGGTCACAGATACGCAGTATTTT
>TRBJ1-1|NA|13|TRBV18|NA
CASSPESEAEAFF
TGTGCCAGCTCACCGGAGTCAGAGGCTGAAGCTTTCTTT
>TRBJ1-6|NA|13|TRBV28|once
CASMYRGFSPLHF
TGTGCCAGCATGTATAGGGGCTTTTCACCCCTCCACTTT
>TRBJ1-2|NA|16|TRBV4-2|NA
CASSSGAGAANYGYTF
TGTGCCAGCAGCTCGGGCGCGGGGGCCGCGAACTATGGCTACACCTTC
>TRBJ2-7|NA|15|TRBV5-1|NA
CASSNPPGGFYEQYF
TGCGCCAGCAGCAACCCCCCTGGCGGTTTCTACGAGCAGTACTTC
>TRBJ1-1|NA|13|TRBV5-4|NA
CASSRREDTEAFF
TGTGCCAGCAGCCGGAGGGAGGACACTGAAGCTTTCTTT
>TRBJ2-7|TRBD2|17|TRBV7-2|NA
CASSSGLAGGPGYEQYF
TGTGCCAGCAGCTCCGGACTAGCGGGAGGGCCGGGGTACGAGCAGTACTTC
>TRBJ1-2|TRBD1|15|TRBV29-1|NA
CSVAPGQGTRYGYTF
TGCAGCGTAGCCCCGGGACAGGGTACGAGATATGGCTACACCTTC
>TRBJ2-7|TRBD2|14|TRBV27|NA
CASMLAGGSYEQYF
TGTGCCAGCATGCTAGCGGGGGGATCCTACGAGCAGTACTTC
>TRBJ1-1|NA|12|TRBV28|NA
CASGLGVGAGIF
NA
>TRBJ2-2|TRBD1|17|TRBV4-1|NA
CASSQARTGSNTGELFF
TGCGCCAGCAGCCAAGCTCGGACAGGTAGTAACACCGGGGAGCTGTTTTTT
>TRBJ2-7|TRBD1|14|TRBV30|NA
CAWSLGTVIYEQYF
TGTGCCTGGAGCCTCGGGACAGTCATCTACGAGCAGTACTTC
>TRBJ2-1|TRBD2|16|TRBV7-9|NA
CASSGIGGGSYNEQFF
TGTGCCAGCAGCGGCATCGGCGGGGGCTCCTACAATGAGCAGTTCTTC
>TRBJ1-5|TRBD1|15|TRBV5-1|NA
CASRRWTGDDQPQHF
TGCGCCAGTCGACGTTGGACAGGGGACGATCAGCCCCAGCATTTT
>TRBJ1-1|TRBD1|16|TRBV28|once
CASRGRDRGWGTEAFF
TGTGCCAGCAGGGGCCGGGACAGGGGGTGGGGTACTGAAGCTTTCTTT
>TRBJ1-2|NA|16|TRBV11-3|NA
CASSLESGGTRRGYTF
TGTGCCAGCAGCTTAGAATCCGGGGGGACTCGTAGGGGCTACACCTTC
>TRBJ2-3|NA|12|TRBV28|NA
CASRSNTDTQYF
TGTGCCAGCCGATCTAACACAGATACGCAGTATTTT